The 4 T cell receptor beta chains given below trace back to one sample, sequenced in a study of control samples from healthy donors and cancer patients. The protocol was immunoSEQ multiplex PCR, while the TCRdb copy is restricted to in-frame clones and leaves out a portion. The sample gives about 110,000 clones, about 80% of which show up once; around 6.4% is in the top ten. Sequencing input: blood. These receptors originate from a man between 18 and 35 years old in good health.

V is TRBV19 and J is TRBJ1-3; no clear D gene. The CDR3 spans 14 residues. V was clipped by 7 bases and J by 9 bases, with 19 bases between them. The germline V gene encodes CDR1 LNHDA and CDR2 SQIVND (reference sequence). CDR3 sequence reads: CASTLIGSTGTIYF. The CDR3 DNA reads as TGTGCCAGTACCTTAATCGGGAGTACGGGCACCATATATTTT. Full variable domain (remainder filled in from reference TRBV19 and TRBJ1-3): DGGITQSPKYLFRKEGQNVTLSCEQNLNHDAMYWYRQDPGQGLRLIYYSQIVNDFQKGDIAEGYSVSREKKESFPLTVTSAQKNPTAFYLCASTLIGSTGTIYFGEGSWLTVV.

This chain connects TRBV5-1 to TRBJ2-2; TRBD1 might be the D (5 bases). The CDR3 runs to 15 residues. The germline V gene encodes CDR1 SGHRS and CDR2 YFSETQ. Trimming removed 3 bases at V and 3 bases at J, with 12 bases between. CDR3 nucleotide sequence: TGCGCCAGCAGCTACGACAGACCCCACACCGGGGAGCTGTTTTTT. It yields the protein CASSYDRPHTGELFF.

CDR3 nucleotides: TGTGCCAGCAGACCGCCCGGAACTAATGAAAAACTGTTTTTT. This gives the protein CASRPPGTNEKLFF. The rearrangement joins TRBV6-5 to TRBJ1-4; the D is unclear. The CDR3 covers 14 residues. V was clipped by 6 bases and J by 1 base, with 9 bases between them. The germline CDR1 and CDR2 sequences are MNHEY and SVGAGI.

This clone was detected a few times. This sequence joins TRBV28 and TRBJ2-5; weak D call: TRBD1 (6 bases). Germline lookup yields CDR1 MDHEN and CDR2 SYDVKM. This CDR3 region has 15 residues. Deletions cut 6 bases from V and 5 bases from J, with 19 bases between. Written as DNA, the CDR3 is TGTGCCAGCAGCCCCCGAAGGCAGGGGAAGGAGACCCAGTACTTC. Translated, it gives CASSPRRQGKETQYF.